Listed here are 20 T cell receptor beta chains from one sample, sequenced in a study of post-analysis software for immune sequencing data (dated by TCRdb to between 2015 and 2017). What the work shows at the level of the full study, not this receptor alone: Patients showed significantly higher frequencies than controls for about five TRBV segments, among them TRBV5-6, TRBV5-1 and TRBV20-1.

These receptors are not linked to any known antigen. Libraries were built with PCR. The sample was run on an Illumina HiSeq 2500. Unique molecular identifiers were incorporated into TCR beta cDNA libraries to reduce PCR and sequencing biases. The public reads were reprocessed in TCRdb via fastp at Q25 and MiXCR, keeping in-frame beta chains. Every entry covers one CDR3 protein and lists the most common genes and DNA from its rows. The sample contains about 180,000 distinct CDR3 sequences, about 29% of them found a single time. The ten top clones hold approximately 1.5% of the sample. Sequencing input: blood. Every receptor here comes from a girl under 18 with multiple sclerosis.

Concerning this clonotype: This sequence may be a read error, since a much larger clone differs from it by one base. The chain joins TRBV4-1 to TRBJ2-7, with TRBD2 matching 13 bases. The length of the CDR3 is 16 residues. CDR1 MGHRA and CDR2 YSYEKL come from the germline V gene. The CDR3 sequence: CVSSLIWTSGSYEQYF. CDR3 DNA sequence: TGCGTCAGCAGCCTTATTTGGACTAGCGGGAGCTACGAGCAGTACTTC.

This clonotype appeared once. The chain links TRBV15 to TRBJ2-3; no definite D call. The length of the CDR3 is 12 residues. The V end was cut by 5 bases, the J end by 7 bases, with 10 bases between. CDR1 is LNHNV and CDR2 is YYDKDF in the germline V gene (reference sequence). The CDR3 DNA reads TGTGCCACCAGCGAGAATTCCCATACGCAGTATTTT. It translates to CATSENSHTQYF.

This clonotype was detected ten times or more. The genes are TRBV6-4 and TRBJ2-3; 11 bases map to TRBD1. With V trimmed by 6 bases and J by 4 bases, 3 bases remained unmatched. The CDR3 is 14 amino acids. From germline, CDR1 is MRHNA and CDR2 SNTAGT. Written as DNA, the CDR3 is TGTGCCAGCAGCTGGACAGGGGGCGCAGATACGCAGTATTTT. This sequence encodes CASSWTGGADTQYF.

In regard to this clonotype: The junction departs from the called germline gene at one end, perhaps through a read error. CDR3 protein: CVSSQETRVSGYTF. In DNA form, the CDR3 reads TGTGTCAGCAGCCAAGAGACGCGGGTCAGCGGCTACACCTTC. The chain links TRBV4-2 to TRBJ1-2; D gene uncertain. This CDR3 has 14 amino acids. Germline CDR1 and CDR2: LGHNA and YNFKEQ.

The chain is built from TRBV7-2 and TRBJ1-2; D perhaps matches TRBD1 (5 bases). This CDR3 is built from 13 residues. Looked up from germline, CDR1 is SGHTA and CDR2 is FQGNSA. V was trimmed by 6 bases and J by 7 bases, leaving 15 bases between them. The CDR3 DNA reads TGTGCCAGCAGGGCGCAGAGGAGGGGTGGCTACACCTTC. Encoded protein: CASRAQRRGGYTF.

About this clonotype: A much larger clonotype is one base distant, so this may be a read error. The rearrangement links TRBV27 to TRBJ2-4; 9 bases match TRBD1. The better agreement between TRBJ2-5 and the DNA end casts doubt on the J call. Germline CDR1 reads MNHEY; CDR2 reads SMNVEV (reference sequence). The CDR3 totals 15 residues. The DNA for the CDR3 is TGTGCCAGCGGTACCGGGACAGGGAGGAGAGAGACCCAGTACTTC. Translation: CASGTGTGRRETQYF.

This clonotype was observed many times. The gene calls are TRBV5-1 and TRBJ2-1; 11 bases match TRBD2. The V and J ends lost 0 bases and 1 base, in that order; junction bases with no gene match: 6. The V gene's germline CDR1 is SGHRS and CDR2 YFSETQ. The CDR3 totals 18 residues. CDR3: CASSLGLAGGESYNEQFF. The CDR3, as DNA: TGCGCCAGCAGCTTGGGGCTAGCGGGAGGAGAATCCTACAATGAGCAGTTCTTC.

In the case of this clonotype: A much larger clone sits a single nucleotide away, making a read error possible. V usage is TRBV4-2 and J usage is TRBJ2-3; D is possibly TRBD1 or TRBD2 (6 bases each). The CDR3 has 17 amino acids. The germline CDR1 and CDR2 sequences are LGHNA and YNFKEQ. V dropped 0 bases and J dropped 8 bases, with 21 bases sitting between them. CDR3 coding DNA: TGTGCCAGCAGCCAAGAAACTGGGCAGAGGGGGGCAGGTACGCAGTATTTT. Amino acids: CASSQETGQRGAGTQYF.

V and J are TRBV7-8 and TRBJ2-1, with TRBD2 matching over 8 bases. The J call may be faulty, since TRBJ2-7 better matches the DNA end. The length of the CDR3 is 14 residues. The germline CDR1 and CDR2 sequences are SGHVS and FQNEAQ. DNA for the CDR3: TGTGCTACGTTAATAGCGGGGACCTACAATGAGCAGTACTTC. Its translation is CATLIAGTYNEQYF.

This clonotype was recorded only once. A much larger clone differs from this one at a single base, so this may be a read error. V and J are TRBV27 and TRBJ2-1, with D perhaps matching TRBD2 (5 bases). The CDR3 runs to 16 residues. The V and J ends lost 6 bases and 6 bases respectively, with 21 bases between them. Germline lookup yields CDR1 MNHEY and CDR2 SMNVEV (reference sequence). The CDR3 bases are TGTGCCAGCAGCCTGCTGGGTAGTCCGAGGGCCAATGAGCAGTTCTTC. It encodes CASSLLGSPRANEQFF.

As regards this clonotype: This sequence may be a read error, since a much larger clone differs from it by one base. The chain has TRBV7-9 and TRBJ2-3, with D perhaps TRBD2 (7 bases). Germline CDR1 is SEHNR and CDR2 is FQNEAQ (reference sequence). V lost 2 bases and J 4 bases, leaving 22 bases between the germline ends. This CDR3 is built from 18 residues. CDR3 region: CASSLSQHRDGRPDTQYF. Here the CDR3 DNA reads TGTGCCAGCAGCTTATCCCAACACAGGGACGGGAGGCCAGATACGCAGTATTTT.

The rearrangement links TRBV12-3 or TRBV12-4 to TRBJ1-5, with a tentative D call TRBD1 (5 bases). The CDR3 is 15 residues long. V gave up 5 bases and J gave up 5 bases, with 16 bases separating them. The CDR3 here is CASSAASGGYQPQHF. The CDR3 DNA reads as TGTGCCAGCAGTGCCGCTTCGGGGGGTTATCAGCCCCAGCATTTT.

This clonotype was seen a few times. V is TRBV24-1 and J is TRBJ2-3; 10 bases align to TRBD2. V dropped 0 bases and J dropped 1; count of bases not matched to a gene: 9. The CDR3 consists of 19 residues. Germline CDR1 KGHDR, CDR2 SFDVKD. The CDR3 is CATSDLPAGGPLGTDTQYF. The DNA for the CDR3 is TGTGCCACCAGTGATTTGCCAGCGGGAGGGCCACTCGGCACAGATACGCAGTATTTT.

There are a few counts of this clonotype. A much larger clone differs from this one at a single base, so this may be a read error. The chain links TRBV6-5 to TRBJ2-1, with TRBD2 as a possible D gene (5 bases). The CDR3 sequence is 13 residues long. In germline, CDR1 is MNHEY, CDR2 SVGAGI. This CDR3 is CASRYSSREEQFF. The DNA for the CDR3 is TGTGCCAGCAGGTACTCAAGCCGGGAAGAGCAGTTCTTC.

Worth noting for this clonotype: This may arise from a read error, as a much more abundant clone is one base away. The V call is TRBV29-1, the J call TRBJ2-3, with D maybe TRBD2 (6 bases). This CDR3 comprises 14 residues. Germline V gives CDR1 SQVTM, CDR2 ANQGSEA. In DNA, the CDR3 is TGCGGTTCCACTGGGGACTCATATCGGGATACGCAGTATTTT. Its translation: CGSTGDSYRDTQYF.

At least ten counts were recorded for this clonotype. This chain connects TRBV3-1 to TRBJ1-2; D unclear. The V gene's germline CDR1 is LGHDT and CDR2 YNNKEL (reference sequence). Trimming took off 3 bases at V and 8 bases at J, with 10 bases between the two ends. The CDR3 loop spans 12 amino acids. CDR3 in DNA: TGTGCCAGCAGCCACGGCGTCGGAGGCTACACCTTC. Its translation is CASSHGVGGYTF.

This clonotype was detected many times. V is TRBV6-2 or TRBV6-3 and J is TRBJ2-1; the match to TRBD2 covers 7 bases. The CDR3 covers 16 residues. Unmatched junction bases numbered 9, after V lost 7 bases and J lost 0 bases. Germline V gene lookup returns CDR1 MNHEY and CDR2 SVGEGT. The CDR3 here is CASNPNRGSSYNEQFF. The CDR3 bases are TGTGCCAGCAACCCTAATCGCGGGAGCTCCTACAATGAGCAGTTCTTC.

The chain combines TRBV20-1 with TRBJ2-5; maybe TRBD2 (5 bases). TRBJ2-7 matches the DNA end more closely, so the J call is doubtful. The CDR3 runs 14 residues. In germline, CDR1 is DFQATT, CDR2 SNEGSKA (reference sequence). CDR3 in DNA: TGCAGTGCTAGAGATCCCAGCGGATCCTACGAGCAGTACTTC. Protein: CSARDPSGSYEQYF.

This clonotype was seen at least ten times. The chain couples TRBV20-1 to TRBJ2-7; 8 bases are a match to TRBD1. The germline V gene encodes CDR1 DFQATT and CDR2 SNEGSKA (reference sequence). The CDR3 has 15 amino acids. Germline trimming cut 0 bases from V and 4 bases from J; bases unmatched to any gene: 8. CDR3 DNA: TGCAGTGCTAGAGATTTTGGGACAGGACTATACGAGCAGTACTTC. It yields the protein CSARDFGTGLYEQYF.

Concerning this clonotype: This may be a read error, as it is one base from a much larger clone. This rearrangement joins TRBV14 to TRBJ2-1; perhaps TRBD2 as D (5 bases). The CDR3 spans 15 residues. Germline values: CDR1 SGHDN, CDR2 FVKESK. V was pared by 0 bases and J by 6 bases, with 12 bases between. The CDR3 DNA sequence: TGTGCCAGCAGCCAAGAAAGAGCGGCCTGCAATGAGCAGTTCTTC. Its translation is CASSQERAACNEQFF.